This T cell receptor (beta chain) was retrieved from a study of T cell responses to AZD1222 COVID-19 vaccine. Across the whole study: Second-dose schedules of about 4 or about 12 weeks were combined.

Concerning this clone itself: Antigen unknown.

General study findings and limits: It should be noted that donors were predominantly white British and more often female, and clonal diversity was possibly underestimated. At baseline, seropositivity was found in only a handful of AZD1222 recipients.

CDR1 is LGHNA, CDR2 YNFKEQ, per germline. CDR3 size: 16 residues. Trimming pared 6 bases from V and 4 bases from J, leaving 19 bases between. Repertoires were generated with immunoSEQ multiplex PCR, while TCRdb's copy carries only in-frame clones and drops some. The data hold 120,000 or so clones, with less than 90% observed a single time. The J gene is TRBJ1-3, the V gene TRBV4-2; D may be TRBD1 (6 bases). Sequencing used peripheral blood, obtained on day 0 of AZD1222 vaccination. This TCR derives from an adult in good health. DNA for the CDR3: TGTGCCAGCAGACTAGAGGGGGAGGGGGTAGGAAACACCATATATTTT. Protein sequence: CASRLEGEGVGNTIYF.